The clone carrying this T cell receptor (beta chain) has at least ten counts. Its antigen is undetermined. The data stem from a study of T cells in Graves' hyperthyroidism and ophthalmopathy. Germline V gene data show CDR1 as SGHVS and CDR2 as FQNEAQ. The V gene end was trimmed by 0 bases and the J gene end by 0 bases; junction bases not matched to a gene: 13. CDR3 size: 20 residues. Findings and caveats of the study: The majority of expanded thyroid clonotypes above 0.001 also appeared in blood.

TCR beta CDR3 regions were amplified from RNA transcripts. With the HTBI primer set, the TCR CDR3 went through a first round of RT-PCR. In TCRdb, the multiplex PCR reads were re-called with MiXCR into one record per CDR3 protein. The sample comprises about half a million distinct CDR3 sequences, about 15% of which are singletons, and over 25% rests with the top ten. The genes are TRBV7-8 and TRBJ2-4, with TRBD1 matching 8 bases. The clonotype comes from a woman in her twenties or thirties with Graves' ophthalmopathy. The sample consisted of blood. The CDR3 bases are TGTGCCAGCAGCTTAGCGCCCGGGACAGGAAATTTACTAGCCAAAAACATTCAGTACTTC. It specifies CASSLAPGTGNLLAKNIQYF.